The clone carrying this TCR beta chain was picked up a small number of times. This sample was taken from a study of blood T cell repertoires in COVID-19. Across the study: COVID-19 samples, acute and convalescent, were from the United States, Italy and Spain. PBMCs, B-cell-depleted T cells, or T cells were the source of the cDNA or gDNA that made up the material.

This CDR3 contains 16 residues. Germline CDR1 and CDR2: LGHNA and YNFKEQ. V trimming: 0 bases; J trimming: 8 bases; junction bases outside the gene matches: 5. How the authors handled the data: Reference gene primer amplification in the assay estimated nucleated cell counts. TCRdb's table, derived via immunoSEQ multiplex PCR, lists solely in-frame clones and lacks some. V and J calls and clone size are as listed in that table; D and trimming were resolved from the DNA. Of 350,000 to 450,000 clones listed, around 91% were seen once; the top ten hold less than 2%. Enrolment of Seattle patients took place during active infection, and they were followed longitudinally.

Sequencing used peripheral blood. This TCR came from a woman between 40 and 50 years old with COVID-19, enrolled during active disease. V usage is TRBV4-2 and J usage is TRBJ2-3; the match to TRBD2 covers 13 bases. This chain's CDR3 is CASSQDIGTSGATQYF. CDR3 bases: TGTGCCAGCAGCCAAGATATCGGGACTAGCGGGGCTACGCAGTATTTT.